Below, 30 T cell receptor beta chains from the same sample are listed, as sequenced in a study of T cells in Graves' hyperthyroidism and ophthalmopathy. Amplified TCR beta CDR3 regions came from RNA transcripts. The HTBI set primed first-round TCR CDR3 RT-PCR. MiXCR, applied by TCRdb to the multiplex PCR reads, yields one record per CDR3 protein. The repertoire holds a few hundred thousand distinct CDR3 sequences, with roughly 13% as singletons. Sequencing input: blood. The receptors were sampled from a woman aged 40 to 50 with Graves' ophthalmopathy.

J is TRBJ1-1 and V is TRBV5-8, with 8 bases fitting TRBD1. The CDR3 loop spans 14 amino acids. CDR1 is SGHTS, CDR2 YDEGEE, per germline. V dropped 2 bases and J dropped 5; count of bases not matched to a gene: 5. CDR3 coding DNA: TGTGCCAGCAGCTTTGGGGACAGGATTACTGAAGCTTTCTTT. This translates into CASSFGDRITEAFF.

The chain combines TRBV11-3 with TRBJ2-5, with D maybe TRBD2 (6 bases). Germline CDR1 SGHNT, CDR2 YENEEA. CDR3 length: 16 residues. V lost 0 bases and J lost 5, with 16 bases in between. In DNA form, the CDR3 reads TGTGCCAGCAGCTTAGATCGCGGGGACCCCCTGGAGACCCAGTACTTC. It encodes CASSLDRGDPLETQYF. The full variable domain, completed using reference TRBV11-3 and TRBJ2-5, is EAGVVQSPRYKIIEKKQPVAFWCNPISGHNTLYWYLQNLGQGPELLIRYENEEAVDDSQLPKDRFSAERLKGVDSTLKIQPAELGDSAVYLCASSLDRGDPLETQYFGPGTRLLVL.

Only a few counts were recorded for this clonotype. The chain links TRBV27 to TRBJ2-5; possibly TRBD2 for D (6 bases). The CDR3 is made up of 15 amino acids. V lost 4 bases and J 7 bases, leaving 19 bases between the germline ends. In germline, CDR1 is MNHEY, CDR2 SMNVEV (reference sequence). CDR3 amino acids: CASSSYGRSLGTQYF. The CDR3 DNA reads as TGTGCCAGCAGTTCGTATGGGAGGTCCCTGGGGACCCAGTACTTC.

This clonotype was observed at least ten times. J is TRBJ2-5 and V is TRBV7-8, with a weak D call TRBD1 (5 bases). The V gene lost 5 bases and the J gene lost 2 bases, with 12 bases spanning the gap. This CDR3 region has 14 residues. Germline assignment: CDR1 SGHVS and CDR2 FQNEAQ. This chain's CDR3 is CASSPDSFQETQYF. CDR3 coding DNA: TGTGCCAGCAGCCCCGACAGTTTTCAAGAGACCCAGTACTTC.

The chain has TRBV30 and TRBJ2-1, with D possibly matching TRBD2 (5 bases). Trimming pared 3 bases from V and 4 bases from J, leaving 10 bases between. Germline-derived CDR1 and CDR2 are GTSNPN and SVGIG (reference sequence). The CDR3 is made up of 13 amino acids. The CDR3 nucleotides are TGTGCCTGGAGAACGGGATTTTACAATGAGCAGTTCTTC. Protein product: CAWRTGFYNEQFF.

This clonotype was detected only a few times. This sequence joins TRBV19 and TRBJ2-6; D could derive from TRBD1 or TRBD2 (6 bases each). This CDR3 is built from 17 residues. V was clipped by 7 bases and J by 0 bases, with 16 bases between them. The V gene's germline CDR1 is LNHDA and CDR2 SQIVND (reference sequence). The CDR3 sequence: CASIKGGSNSGANVLTF. The CDR3 bases are TGTGCCAGTATAAAGGGGGGATCCAACTCTGGGGCCAACGTCCTGACTTTC.

The table lists this clonotype with a few counts. J is TRBJ2-7 and V is TRBV20-1, with D perhaps matching TRBD2 (6 bases). V dropped 3 bases and J dropped 0 bases, with 18 bases sitting between them. This CDR3 is 16 amino acids long. Germline CDR1 reads DFQATT; CDR2 reads SNEGSKA (reference sequence). CDR3 in DNA: TGCAGTGCTAGGTGGGGCGGGGCAGGGCGCTCCTACGAGCAGTACTTC. Its protein is CSARWGGAGRSYEQYF.

At least ten counts were recorded for this clonotype. The chain uses TRBV5-4 and TRBJ1-1; no definite D call. The germline gives CDR1 SGHNT, CDR2 YYREEE (reference sequence). The CDR3 length is 15 residues. V was cut by 1 base and J by 2 bases, with 12 bases left in between. The CDR3 loop reads CASSLWYEQNTEAFF. CDR3 sequence (DNA): TGTGCCAGCAGCTTGTGGTACGAGCAAAACACTGAAGCTTTCTTT.

J is TRBJ2-2 and V is TRBV7-6; tentative D call: TRBD2 (5 bases). V lost 2 bases to trimming and J lost 3 bases, with 10 bases between them. The CDR3 loop spans 15 amino acids. CDR1 and CDR2 (germline): SGHVS, FNYEAQ. The CDR3: CASSLTSGYTGELFF. DNA for the CDR3: TGTGCCAGCAGCTTAACTTCGGGATACACCGGGGAGCTGTTTTTT.

The table lists this clonotype with a few counts. The V gene is TRBV10-3, the J gene TRBJ2-5, with 12 positions matching TRBD2. The trim removed 3 bases at V and 1 base at J, leaving 6 bases unmatched. Germline CDR1 ENHRY, CDR2 SYGVKD. This CDR3 has 17 amino acids. The CDR3 DNA reads TGTGCCATCAGTGATGCGCCTAGCGGGGGGGCCCAAGAGACCCAGTACTTC. Its translation: CAISDAPSGGAQETQYF.

The rearrangement links TRBV5-1 to TRBJ2-1, with a tentative D call TRBD2 (5 bases). CDR3 length: 14 amino acids. With 0 bases removed from V and 9 bases from J, the gap between germline ends came to 13 bases. In germline, CDR1 is SGHRS, CDR2 YFSETQ. This CDR3 reads CASSLDPGNVEQFF. For the CDR3, the DNA is TGCGCCAGCAGCTTGGATCCGGGGAACGTTGAGCAGTTCTTC.

A few counts support this clonotype. This rearrangement joins TRBV5-1 to TRBJ2-7; 9 nucleotides match TRBD1. CDR1 and CDR2 from the germline V gene are SGHRS and YFSETQ. V lost 3 bases to trimming and J lost 1 base; unmatched junction nucleotides: 5. The CDR3 is 15 amino acids. CDR3 loop: CASSSTGGISYEQYF. CDR3 DNA sequence: TGCGCCAGCAGCTCGACAGGGGGTATTTCCTACGAGCAGTACTTC.

This clonotype was picked up many times. The DNA for the CDR3 is TGTGCCAGCAGAATACAGGGAAATGAAAAACTGTTTTTT. Translation gives CASRIQGNEKLFF. The rearrangement links TRBV28 to TRBJ1-4, with a tentative D call TRBD1 (6 bases). The germline V gene encodes CDR1 MDHEN and CDR2 SYDVKM. The CDR3 consists of 13 residues. V gave up 6 bases and J gave up 5 bases, with 10 bases separating them. The full variable domain, rest sourced from reference TRBV28 and TRBJ1-4, is DVKVTQSSRYLVKRTGEKVFLECVQDMDHENMFWYRQDPGLGLRLIYFSYDVKMKEKGDIPEGYSVSREKKERFSLILESASTNQTSMYLCASRIQGNEKLFFGSGTQLSVL.

This clonotype was counted between two and nine times. CDR3 nucleotide sequence: TGTGCCAGCAGCTCCGGACAAGCCCCCATAGCCAAAAACATTCAGTACTTC. Protein product: CASSSGQAPIAKNIQYF. The chain carries TRBV7-8 and TRBJ2-4; D perhaps matches TRBD1 (5 bases). The CDR3 has 17 amino acids. The germline V gene has CDR1 SGHVS and CDR2 FQNEAQ. V was trimmed by 4 bases and J by 0 bases, leaving 16 bases between them.

This clonotype was observed a few times. The rearrangement joins TRBV4-2 to TRBJ1-2; tentative D call: TRBD1 (6 bases). This CDR3 contains 15 residues. V shed 0 bases and J shed 7 bases, with 15 bases lying between them. CDR1 and CDR2 from the germline V gene are LGHNA and YNFKEQ. The CDR3 protein is CASSQDVGGTGGYTF. The DNA for the CDR3 is TGTGCCAGCAGCCAAGACGTGGGGGGCACGGGTGGCTACACCTTC.

This clonotype was detected ten times or more. The chain uses TRBV2 and TRBJ1-6; no clear D gene. CDR3 length equals 15 residues. V lost 5 bases to trimming and J lost 6 bases, with 14 bases between them. Germline V gives CDR1 SNHLY, CDR2 FYNNEI. CDR3 loop: CASSSRRVGNSPLHF. The CDR3 bases are TGTGCCAGCAGTAGCAGGCGGGTGGGTAATTCACCCCTCCACTTT. Combining the CDR3 with reference TRBV2 and TRBJ1-6 gives the whole variable domain EPEVTQTPSHQVTQMGQEVILRCVPISNHLYFYWYRQILGQKVEFLVSFYNNEISEKSEIFDDQFSVERPDGSNFTLKIRSTKLEDSAMYFCASSSRRVGNSPLHFGNGTRLTVT.

This clonotype was recorded a few times. This sequence joins TRBV19 and TRBJ2-7; 9 bases are shared with TRBD1. Germline CDR1 is LNHDA and CDR2 is SQIVND (reference sequence). CDR3 length equals 14 residues. V dropped 9 bases and J dropped 2; count of bases not matched to a gene: 8. As DNA, the CDR3 is TGTGCCAGCCGACGGACAGGGGCTACCTACGAGCAGTACTTC. Translated, it gives CASRRTGATYEQYF.

This clonotype was observed many times. This chain uses TRBV19 with TRBJ2-7; D possibly corresponds to TRBD2 (5 bases). Between the trimmed V and J ends, which lost 1 base and 6 bases, there was a span of 7 bases. Germline V gene data show CDR1 as LNHDA and CDR2 as SQIVND (reference sequence). The CDR3 has 12 residues. CDR3 coding DNA: TGTGCCAGTAGTATAGGCGGAGGCGAGCAGTACTTC. It yields the protein CASSIGGGEQYF. Full variable domain (outside the CDR3, taken from reference TRBV19 and TRBJ2-7): DGGITQSPKYLFRKEGQNVTLSCEQNLNHDAMYWYRQDPGQGLRLIYYSQIVNDFQKGDIAEGYSVSREKKESFPLTVTSAQKNPTAFYLCASSIGGGEQYFGPGTRLTVT.

The sample holds many counts of this clonotype. The chain joins TRBV20-1 to TRBJ2-3, with 8 bases that match TRBD1. CDR1 is DFQATT and CDR2 is SNEGSKA in the germline V gene (reference sequence). Losses at the gene ends were 6 bases for V and 2 bases for J; bases not matched to a gene: 7. The CDR3 runs to 14 residues. The CDR3 sequence is CSASWTGTTDTQYF. Written as DNA, the CDR3 is TGCAGTGCCAGTTGGACAGGGACCACAGATACGCAGTATTTT.

The rearrangement joins TRBV20-1 to TRBJ2-7; 7 nucleotides line up with TRBD1. CDR1 and CDR2 from the germline V gene are DFQATT and SNEGSKA (reference sequence). V was pared by 3 bases and J by 9 bases, with 17 bases of the junction left unmatched. The CDR3 extends over 15 amino acids. The CDR3 protein is CSASRRRDSMQVQYF. CDR3 nucleotide sequence: TGCAGTGCTAGCAGACGACGGGACAGCATGCAGGTGCAGTACTTC.

This clonotype showed up many times. The V gene is TRBV27, the J gene TRBJ1-2; tentatively, D is TRBD1 (5 bases). Germline V gene data show CDR1 as MNHEY and CDR2 as SMNVEV (reference sequence). V lost 4 bases to trimming and J lost 8 bases, with 20 bases between them. This CDR3 has 15 amino acids. Written as DNA, the CDR3 is TGTGCCAGCAGTTACAGCCTTGGGGGAATTGAGGGCTACACCTTC. This sequence encodes CASSYSLGGIEGYTF.

This clonotype was observed at least ten times. The V and J genes are TRBV7-2 and TRBJ1-1, with 7 bases matching TRBD1. This CDR3 is built from 13 residues. V lost 5 bases to trimming and J lost 4 bases; unmatched junction nucleotides: 4. CDR1 is SGHTA, CDR2 FQGNSA, per germline. The CDR3 protein is CASSLGQSTEAFF. In nucleotides, the CDR3 is TGTGCCAGCAGCCTGGGACAGAGCACTGAAGCTTTCTTT.

The rearrangement joins TRBV19 to TRBJ2-3; TRBD2 agrees at 11 bases. J gave up 3 bases and V 9 bases, and 8 bases lay outside the gene matches. CDR1 and CDR2 (germline): LNHDA, SQIVND (reference sequence). There are 15 residues in the CDR3. The CDR3 DNA reads as TGTGCCAGCCAGACTAGCGGGACCGGGACAGATACGCAGTATTTT. Residues: CASQTSGTGTDTQYF.

There are a few counts of this clonotype. Its ends do not fully match the called genes, so a read error is possible. The gene calls are TRBV9 and TRBJ1-2, with a possible D match to TRBD1 (6 bases). Germline CDR1 and CDR2: SGDLS and YYNGEE. CDR3 size: 12 residues. The CDR3 region is CTSSEQGDGYTF. The CDR3 DNA follows: TGTACCAGCAGCGAACAGGGAGATGGCTACACCTTC.

This clonotype was observed a handful of times. The gene calls are TRBV20-1 and TRBJ1-6; D is unresolved. The CDR3 totals 15 residues. Between the trimmed V and J ends, which lost 0 bases and 9 bases, there was a span of 15 bases. From germline, CDR1 is DFQATT and CDR2 SNEGSKA (reference sequence). In DNA, the CDR3 is TGCAGTGCTAGAGATCGGGGTCAGAGGGTTTCACCCCTCCACTTT. Protein sequence: CSARDRGQRVSPLHF.

This rearrangement joins TRBV3-1 to TRBJ2-3, with D possibly being TRBD2 (5 bases). CDR1 LGHDT and CDR2 YNNKEL come from the germline V gene (reference sequence). This CDR3 comprises 14 residues. V gave up 0 bases and J gave up 9 bases, with 13 bases separating them. This CDR3 is CASSQDPGIGTQYF. CDR3 coding DNA: TGTGCCAGCAGCCAAGATCCGGGAATTGGAACGCAGTATTTT.

This clonotype was counted at least ten times. The J gene is TRBJ1-4, the V gene TRBV9; D call uncertain. Germline V gene lookup returns CDR1 SGDLS and CDR2 YYNGEE. The CDR3 sequence is 15 residues long. Trimming stripped 0 bases from V and 7 bases from J, with 13 bases between. The CDR3 is CASSVGAGSIEKLFF. CDR3 nucleotide sequence: TGTGCCAGCAGCGTAGGCGCGGGATCGATTGAAAAACTGTTTTTT.

The chain uses TRBV6-1 and TRBJ2-5; 14 bases align to TRBD2. Germline V gives CDR1 MNHNS, CDR2 SASEGT. V shed 6 bases and J 3 bases; nucleotides not matched to a gene: 9. The CDR3 extends over 17 amino acids. In nucleotides, the CDR3 is TGTGCCAGCAGACGCAGGGGGACTAGCGGGGGAAAAGAGACCCAGTACTTC. It codes for CASRRRGTSGGKETQYF.

This clonotype was seen ten or more times. The chain joins TRBV7-2 to TRBJ2-7; TRBD1 matches 9 bases. CDR1 is SGHTA and CDR2 is FQGNSA in the germline V gene. V was clipped by 3 bases and J by 0 bases; unmatched bases: 3. The CDR3 loop spans 15 amino acids. CDR3 sequence reads: CASSFRTGASYEQYF. The CDR3 region has the DNA TGTGCCAGCAGCTTTAGGACAGGGGCCTCCTACGAGCAGTACTTC. The full variable domain, with the rest looked up from reference TRBV7-2 and TRBJ2-7, is GAGVSQSPSNKVTEKGKDVELRCDPISGHTALYWYRQSLGQGLEFLIYFQGNSAPDKSGLPSDRFSAERTGGSVSTLTIQRTQQEDSAVYLCASSFRTGASYEQYFGPGTRLTVT.

This clonotype was observed at least ten times. The chain links TRBV18 to TRBJ1-1; perhaps TRBD1 as D (6 bases). Trimming removed 3 bases at V and 0 bases at J, with 11 bases between. Germline V CDR1 and CDR2: KGHSH, LQKENI. The CDR3 consists of 15 residues. CDR3 sequence (DNA): TGTGCCAGCTCACCGTTGGGGGCGTTGAACACTGAAGCTTTCTTT. It yields the protein CASSPLGALNTEAFF.